These 13 T cell receptor beta chains originate from one sample sequenced in a study of Ad26.COV2.S vaccination and SARS-CoV-2 variants. Data came from immunoSEQ multiplex PCR; TCRdb stores just in-frame clones and leaves some out. Of more than 300,000 clones detected, about 87% appear once; the ten largest clones hold 6.4%. Documented treatment: about 20 received Ad26.COV2.S at low or high dose, single or two shots; roughly five received placebo; per-sample allocation not given. Repertoires come from day 63 after the first vaccine or placebo injection. The sample consisted of peripheral blood, taken in a trial of Ad26.COV2.S vaccine versus placebo. These receptors all come from a person between 18 and 60 years old who received the Ad26.COV2.S COVID-19 vaccine or a placebo.

CDR3 sequence reads: CASSARPSNQPQHF. Here the CDR3 DNA reads TGTGCCAGCAGTGCAAGGCCCAGCAATCAGCCCCAGCATTTT. The chain is built from TRBV2 and TRBJ1-5; D is unclear. Germline CDR1 and CDR2: SNHLY and FYNNEI. V was pared by 4 bases and J by 1 base, with 8 bases between. The CDR3 runs 14 residues.

V usage is TRBV6-9 and J usage is TRBJ2-2; unclear D gene. In germline, CDR1 is MNHGY, CDR2 SVAAGI. The CDR3 is 15 residues long. Trimming shortened V by 1 base and J by 0 bases, and 6 bases separated the two germline ends. DNA of the CDR3: TGTGCCAGCAGTTATTGGGCCTCGAACACCGGGGAGCTGTTTTTT. The encoded protein is CASSYWASNTGELFF.

The chain is built from TRBV4-2 and TRBJ1-4, with D maybe TRBD1 (5 bases). The CDR3 runs to 15 residues. The ends were cut back, 0 bases at V and 10 bases at J, with 15 bases in the middle. Germline CDR1 reads LGHNA; CDR2 reads YNFKEQ. CDR3 protein: CASSQERGIKAKLFF. The CDR3 nucleotides read TGTGCCAGCAGCCAAGAACGGGGCATTAAAGCAAAACTGTTTTTT.

The chain has TRBV4-3 and TRBJ2-5; D uncertain. CDR1 is LGHNA, CDR2 YSLEER, per germline. Trimming removed 4 bases at V and 1 base at J, with 16 bases between. This CDR3 spans 16 amino acids. CDR3 DNA: TGCGCCAGCAGCCTCGGAGCTGGGCAGGCCCAAGAGACCCAGTACTTC. Translating it yields CASSLGAGQAQETQYF.

This clone was detected a few times. V gene TRBV7-2 combines with J gene TRBJ1-1; TRBD1 agrees at 8 bases. Germline CDR1 SGHTA, CDR2 FQGNSA. This CDR3 has 14 residues. V dropped 1 base and J dropped 11; count of bases not matched to a gene: 9. The CDR3 region has the DNA TGTGCCAGCAGCTTAGTAGGGACAGGACCCAGGGCTTTCTTT. It translates to CASSLVGTGPRAFF.

The chain joins TRBV10-3 to TRBJ1-1; 7 bases line up with TRBD1. There are 15 residues in the CDR3. With V trimmed by 5 bases and J by 1 base, 7 bases remained unmatched. CDR1 is ENHRY, CDR2 SYGVKD, per germline. The DNA for the CDR3 is TGTGCCATCAGTTCGGGGGACAGACCGAACACTGAAGCTTTCTTT. This codes for CAISSGDRPNTEAFF.

V and J are TRBV19 and TRBJ2-7; the D gene is possibly TRBD1 (6 bases). The CDR3 loop spans 14 amino acids. V gave up 5 bases and J gave up 4 bases, with 15 bases separating them. In germline, CDR1 is LNHDA, CDR2 SQIVND (reference sequence). The CDR3 DNA reads as TGTGCCAGTAGTGTGGACAGTCCCCCGTACGAGCAGTACTTC. Translation gives CASSVDSPPYEQYF. The full variable domain, with the rest looked up from reference TRBV19 and TRBJ2-7, is DGGITQSPKYLFRKEGQNVTLSCEQNLNHDAMYWYRQDPGQGLRLIYYSQIVNDFQKGDIAEGYSVSREKKESFPLTVTSAQKNPTAFYLCASSVDSPPYEQYFGPGTRLTVT.

The rearrangement uses TRBV7-8 and TRBJ1-1, with D unclear. Trimming cost V 5 bases and J 2 bases, with 12 bases left between them. The CDR3 runs 14 residues. Germline V lookup: CDR1 SGHVS, CDR2 FQNEAQ. CDR3 nucleotide sequence: TGTGCCAGCAGCGTCGGACTGATAAACACTGAAGCTTTCTTT. Amino acids: CASSVGLINTEAFF.

The V call is TRBV6-5, the J call TRBJ2-1, with 7 bases identical to TRBD2. Germline V gene sequence: CDR1 MNHEY, CDR2 SVGAGI. The CDR3 runs 12 residues. J lost 10 bases, V lost 2 bases, and 2 bases had no gene match. The CDR3 region has the DNA TGTGCCAGCAGTTACAGGGAGGGGGAGCAGTTCTTC. Translated: CASSYREGEQFF.

The chain recombines TRBV19 with TRBJ1-2, with 7 bases fitting TRBD1. The CDR3 runs 13 residues. Germline V CDR1 and CDR2: LNHDA, SQIVND (reference sequence). After removal of 6 bases from V and 8 bases from J, the junction contained 9 bases not matched to a gene. CDR3 in amino acids: CASRGGQTEGYTF. In DNA form, the CDR3 reads TGTGCCAGTAGGGGGGGACAGACGGAGGGCTACACCTTC.

This clone appeared a single time. J is TRBJ2-2 and V is TRBV6-2 or TRBV6-3; either TRBD1 or TRBD2 may fit D (5 bases each). V shed 2 bases and J shed 6 bases, with 10 bases lying between them. The CDR3 covers 14 residues. Germline CDR1 and CDR2: MNHEY and SVGEGT. In DNA form, the CDR3 reads TGTGCCAGCAGTTACCAGAGGGGCCCCGGGGAGCTGTTTTTT. It codes for CASSYQRGPGELFF.

The chain joins TRBV6-5 to TRBJ1-5; D possibly corresponds to TRBD1 (5 bases). Per germline, CDR1 MNHEY and CDR2 SVGAGI. The CDR3 runs to 15 residues. The V end was cut by 2 bases, the J end by 5 bases, with 13 bases between. In nucleotides, the CDR3 is TGTGCCAGCAGTTACACCCGACAGTTATATCAGCCCCAGCATTTT. This encodes CASSYTRQLYQPQHF.

V gene TRBV19 combines with J gene TRBJ2-6; D gene unclear. V was cut by 2 bases and J by 0 bases, with 5 bases left in between. Germline assignment: CDR1 LNHDA and CDR2 SQIVND (reference sequence). This CDR3 contains 15 residues. For the CDR3, the DNA is TGTGCCAGTAGTATATCCGTCTCTGGGGCCAACGTCCTGACTTTC. Protein sequence: CASSISVSGANVLTF.